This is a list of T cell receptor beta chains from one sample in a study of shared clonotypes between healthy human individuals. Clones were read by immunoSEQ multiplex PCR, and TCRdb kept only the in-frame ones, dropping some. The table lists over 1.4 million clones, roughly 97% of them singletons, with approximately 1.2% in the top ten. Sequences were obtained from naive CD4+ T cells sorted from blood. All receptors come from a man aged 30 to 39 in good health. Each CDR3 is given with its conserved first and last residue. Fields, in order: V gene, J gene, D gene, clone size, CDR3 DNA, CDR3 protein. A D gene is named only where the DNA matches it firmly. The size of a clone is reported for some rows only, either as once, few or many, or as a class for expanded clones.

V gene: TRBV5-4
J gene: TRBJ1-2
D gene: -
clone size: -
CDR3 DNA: TGTGCCAGCAGCTTGGCCAGGGCGGGTATTAGGGCGGATTATGGCTACACCTTC
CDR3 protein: CASSLARAGIRADYGYTF

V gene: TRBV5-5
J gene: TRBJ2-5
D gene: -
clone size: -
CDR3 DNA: TGTGCCAGCAAGACTTTTCCGTTGCCCCGAGGGGGTGAGACCCAGTACTTC
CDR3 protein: CASKTFPLPRGGETQYF

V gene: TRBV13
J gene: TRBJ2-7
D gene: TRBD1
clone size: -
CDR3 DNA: TGTGCCAGCAGTCGACGACCTACAGGGGACGAGCAGTACTTC
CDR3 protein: CASSRRPTGDEQYF

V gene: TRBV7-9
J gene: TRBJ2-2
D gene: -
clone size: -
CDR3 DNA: TGTGCCAGCAGCTTAGAACCTGTCGGGGAGCTGTTTTTT
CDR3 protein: CASSLEPVGELFF

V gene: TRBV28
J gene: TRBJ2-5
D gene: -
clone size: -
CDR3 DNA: TGTGCCAGCAGGGGGGACTTTTCGGAGACCCAGTACTTC
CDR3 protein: CASRGDFSETQYF

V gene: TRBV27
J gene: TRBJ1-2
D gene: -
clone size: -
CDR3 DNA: TGTGCCAGCAGGACATGGCGGACAGAACCCCCTGGCTACACCTTC
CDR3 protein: CASRTWRTEPPGYTF

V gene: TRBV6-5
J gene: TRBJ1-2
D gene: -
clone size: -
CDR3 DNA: TGTGCCAGCAGTTACACAGCAGGGAGTTCGAGTGGCTACACCTTC
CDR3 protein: CASSYTAGSSSGYTF

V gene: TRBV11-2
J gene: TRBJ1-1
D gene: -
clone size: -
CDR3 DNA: TGTGCCAGCAGCCCACGCTTAACGGGCACTGAAGCTTTCTTT
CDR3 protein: CASSPRLTGTEAFF

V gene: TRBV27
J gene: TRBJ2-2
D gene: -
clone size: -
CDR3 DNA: TGTGCCAGCGGGCGGGGACAATCGAACACCGGGGAGCTGTTTTTT
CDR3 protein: CASGRGQSNTGELFF

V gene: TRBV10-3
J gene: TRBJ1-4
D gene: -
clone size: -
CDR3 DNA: TGTGCCATCAGTGGGGGTGAAAAACTGTTTTTT
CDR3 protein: CAISGGEKLFF

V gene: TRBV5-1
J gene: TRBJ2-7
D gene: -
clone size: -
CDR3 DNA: TGCGCCAGCAGCTTGTCAGGGATCTACGAGCAGTACTTC
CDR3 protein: CASSLSGIYEQYF

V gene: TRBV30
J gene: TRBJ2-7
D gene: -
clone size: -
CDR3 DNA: TGTGCCTGGAGGGCACAGGGAAGGTCCTACGAGCAGTACTTC
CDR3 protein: CAWRAQGRSYEQYF

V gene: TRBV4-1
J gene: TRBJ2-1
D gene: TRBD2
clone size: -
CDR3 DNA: TGCGCCAGCAGCCAGCCAACTAGCGGGAGCTCCTACAATGAGCAGTTCTTC
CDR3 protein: CASSQPTSGSSYNEQFF

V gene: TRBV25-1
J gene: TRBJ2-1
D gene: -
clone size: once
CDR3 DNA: TGTGCCAGCTCCTTTTCTTGGGGCGGCAGTTACAATGAGCAGTTCTTC
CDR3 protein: CASSFSWGGSYNEQFF

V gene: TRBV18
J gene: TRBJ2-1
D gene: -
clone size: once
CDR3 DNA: TGTGCCAGCTCACCACTTCGGCTAACGGGGATTGAACACAATGAGCAGTTCTTC
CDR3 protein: CASSPLRLTGIEHNEQFF

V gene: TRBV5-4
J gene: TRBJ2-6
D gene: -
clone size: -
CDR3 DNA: TGTGCCAGCAGCACTCACCGGGACTTGGGCTCTGGGGCCAACGTCCTGACTTTC
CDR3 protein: CASSTHRDLGSGANVLTF

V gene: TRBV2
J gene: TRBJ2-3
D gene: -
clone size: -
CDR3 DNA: TGTGCCAGCAAGGAGGGGGACCCGACGGCAGATACGCAGTATTTT
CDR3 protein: CASKEGDPTADTQYF

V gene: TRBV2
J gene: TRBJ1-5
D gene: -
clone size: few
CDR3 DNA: TGTGCCAGCAGGGCGACGGATTATAGCAATCAGCCCCAGCATTTT
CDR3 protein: CASRATDYSNQPQHF

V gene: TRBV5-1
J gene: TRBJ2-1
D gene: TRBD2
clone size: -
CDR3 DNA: TGCGCCAGCAGAAAGCCCTTAGCGGGAGCAGACAATGAGCAGTTCTTC
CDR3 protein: CASRKPLAGADNEQFF

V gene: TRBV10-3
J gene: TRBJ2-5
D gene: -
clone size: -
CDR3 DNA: TGTGCCATCAGTGCTGGGTGGGAGACCCAGTACTTC
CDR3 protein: CAISAGWETQYF

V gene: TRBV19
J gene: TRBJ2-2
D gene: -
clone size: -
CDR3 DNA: TGTGCCAGTAGTATAGTGGGGCTTGGCACCGGGGAGCTGTTTTTT
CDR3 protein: CASSIVGLGTGELFF

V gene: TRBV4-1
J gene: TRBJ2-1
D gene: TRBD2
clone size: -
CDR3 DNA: TGCGCCAGCAGCCAAGTTAGAACTAGCGGGCCCAATGAGCAGTTCTTC
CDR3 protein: CASSQVRTSGPNEQFF

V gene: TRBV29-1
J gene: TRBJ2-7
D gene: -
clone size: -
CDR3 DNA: TGCAGCGTTGAAGTTCTTTGGCAGGGGAAGGGCGAGCAGTACTTC
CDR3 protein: CSVEVLWQGKGEQYF

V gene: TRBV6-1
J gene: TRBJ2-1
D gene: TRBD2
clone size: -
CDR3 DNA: TGTGCCAGCCATGGGACTAGCGGGGGTGAGCAGTTCTTC
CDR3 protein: CASHGTSGGEQFF